This is a list of T cell receptor beta chains from one sample in a study of T cell responses to AZD1222 COVID-19 vaccine. Clones were read by immunoSEQ multiplex PCR, and TCRdb kept only the in-frame ones, dropping some. Of some 82,000 clones in the sample, 85% to 90% were seen once. The sample consisted of peripheral blood, taken on day 0 of AZD1222 vaccination. The receptors stem from an adult in good health. Both conserved end residues are part of each CDR3.

>TRBV5-1|TRBJ1-6
CASRGSSNGDSYNSPLHF
>TRBV6-5|TRBJ1-1
CASSYPERGKGTEAFF
>TRBV5-6|TRBJ1-2
CASSLQGVRGYTF
>TRBV7-3|TRBJ1-2
CASSPRVGTQYGYTF
>TRBV29-1|TRBJ2-1
CSVPNRGTGRTGIDEQFF
>TRBV5-4|TRBJ1-4
CASSLGQTNEKLFF
>TRBV5-8|TRBJ2-1
CASSSDSGGRYYNEQFF
>TRBV6-5|TRBJ2-7
CASGTGRVYEQYF
>TRBV15|TRBJ2-3
CATSRASGGTDTQYF
>TRBV14|TRBJ2-7
CASSRPSTNYEQYF
>TRBV28|TRBJ2-7
CASSLGGGGAVYEQYF
>TRBV27|TRBJ2-1
CASADENSYNEQFF
>TRBV9|TRBJ2-1
CASSVEGYNEQFF
>TRBV11-1|TRBJ1-1
CASSRGQSGRVTEAFF
>TRBV6-1|TRBJ1-6
CASSDLTGWWSYNSPLHF
>TRBV7-9|TRBJ2-3
CASSSTGQQTTDTQYF
>TRBV7-9|TRBJ1-2
CASSLYIGSNYGYTF
>TRBV6-5|TRBJ2-1
CASTEGRVYNEQFF
>TRBV6-6|TRBJ1-5
CASSFTGSNQPQHF
>TRBV7-9|TRBJ1-2
CASSVAGGNEYGYTF
>TRBV9|TRBJ1-1
CASSVSALNTEAFF
>TRBV6-5|TRBJ2-1
CATSPPLAGVDEQFF
>TRBV24-1|TRBJ1-2
CATSDRNNYGYTF
>TRBV19|TRBJ1-1
CATKIGRGNTEAFF
>TRBV6-1|TRBJ2-3
CASSEWGGLSTDTQYF
>TRBV19|TRBJ2-7
CASSTDRNEQYF
>TRBV3-1/TRBV3-2|TRBJ1-1
CASSQSATRLTNTEAFF
>TRBV10-3|TRBJ2-7
CAISGAPGHEQYF
>TRBV2|TRBJ1-1
CASMLNTEAFF
>TRBV3-1/TRBV3-2|TRBJ1-6
CASSQVQGLGNSPLHF
>TRBV27|TRBJ1-1
CASSLGHDREAFF
>TRBV5-8|TRBJ1-2
CASRPTGGGYGYTF
>TRBV3-1/TRBV3-2|TRBJ2-1
CASSQAAEQFF
>TRBV18|TRBJ1-4
CASSRLQERYEKLFF
>TRBV4-1|TRBJ1-2
CASSLRGRGDGYTF
>TRBV28|TRBJ1-2
CASSSPQENANYGYTF
>TRBV5-1|TRBJ1-4
CASSLAGSTNEKLFF
>TRBV27|TRBJ1-1
CASSLWGGAAFF
>TRBV24-1|TRBJ1-5
CATSDRSFSNQPQHF
>TRBV30|TRBJ1-5
CAWSVKVGGSNQPQHF
>TRBV30|TRBJ1-6
CAWSVQSSYNSPLHF
>TRBV19|TRBJ2-1
CASRLAGSSYNEQFF
>TRBV5-6|TRBJ1-4
CASSGGWQGEKLFF
>TRBV11-2|TRBJ2-1
CASSPPSTDHTGERVF
>TRBV7-2|TRBJ2-5
CASSPSPGPTETQYF
>TRBV7-2|TRBJ1-3
CASMAWGTIYF
>TRBV4-3|TRBJ1-2
CASSRGTDYGYTF
>TRBV5-1|TRBJ1-1
CASSLEMNTEAFF
>TRBV18|TRBJ1-3
CASSPQLDSGNTIYF
>TRBV28|TRBJ1-2
CASSPRTANYGYTF
>TRBV6-5|TRBJ2-1
CASRSGTGAGNEQFF
>TRBV11-1|TRBJ1-1
CASSLGRNTEAFF
>TRBV6-5|TRBJ1-1
CASQRQGNTEAFF
>TRBV24-1|TRBJ1-2
CATSDSRRGHKSGYTF
>TRBV7-9|TRBJ1-2
CASSSPPGQAFYGYTF
>TRBV7-3|TRBJ1-2
CASSPGGTGDGYTF
>TRBV30|TRBJ1-1
CAWSVPGGWTIRAFF
>TRBV30|TRBJ1-3
CAWSKGYYDTIYF
>TRBV28|TRBJ1-1
CASSSSSLNTEAFF
>TRBV6-2/TRBV6-3|TRBJ2-7
CASSYSGQGLTYEQYF